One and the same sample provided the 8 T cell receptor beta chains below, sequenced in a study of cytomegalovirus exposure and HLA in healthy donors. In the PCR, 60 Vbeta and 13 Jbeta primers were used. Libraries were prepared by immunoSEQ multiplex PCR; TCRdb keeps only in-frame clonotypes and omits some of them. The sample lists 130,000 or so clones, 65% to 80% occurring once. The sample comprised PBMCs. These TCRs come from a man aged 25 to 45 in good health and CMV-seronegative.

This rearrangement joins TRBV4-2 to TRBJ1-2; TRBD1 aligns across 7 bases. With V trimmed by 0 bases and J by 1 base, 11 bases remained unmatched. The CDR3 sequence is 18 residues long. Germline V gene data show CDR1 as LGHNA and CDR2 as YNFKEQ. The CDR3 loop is CASSQERGGDRDNYGYTF. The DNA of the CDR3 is TGTGCCAGCAGCCAAGAAAGAGGCGGGGACAGAGATAACTATGGCTACACCTTC.

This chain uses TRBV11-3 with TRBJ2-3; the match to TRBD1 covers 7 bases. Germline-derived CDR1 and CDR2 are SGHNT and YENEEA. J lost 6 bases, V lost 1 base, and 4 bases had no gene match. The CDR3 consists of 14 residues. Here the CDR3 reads CASSLGQGPDTQYF. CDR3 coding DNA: TGTGCCAGCAGCTTAGGACAGGGCCCGGATACGCAGTATTTT.

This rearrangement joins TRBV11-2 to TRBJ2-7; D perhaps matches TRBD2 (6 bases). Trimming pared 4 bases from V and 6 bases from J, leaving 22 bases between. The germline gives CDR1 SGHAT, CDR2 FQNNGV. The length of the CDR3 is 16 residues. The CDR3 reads CASSWPMEGILVEQYF. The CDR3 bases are TGTGCCAGCAGCTGGCCCATGGAGGGGATTTTAGTCGAGCAGTACTTC.

The CDR3 loop is CASTVTSFYNEQFF. The CDR3 nucleotides are TGCGCCAGCACCGTGACTAGCTTCTACAATGAGCAGTTCTTC. V and J are TRBV5-1 and TRBJ2-1; 7 bases align to TRBD2. This CDR3 region has 14 residues. Germline-derived CDR1 and CDR2 are SGHRS and YFSETQ. J lost 3 bases, V lost 6 bases, and 6 bases had no gene match.

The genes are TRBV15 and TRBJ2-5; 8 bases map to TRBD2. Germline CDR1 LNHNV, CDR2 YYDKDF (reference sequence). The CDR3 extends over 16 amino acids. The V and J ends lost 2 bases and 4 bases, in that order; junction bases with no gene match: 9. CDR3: CATSRISGLARETQYF. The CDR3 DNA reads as TGTGCCACCAGCAGAATTTCCGGACTAGCTCGAGAGACCCAGTACTTC.

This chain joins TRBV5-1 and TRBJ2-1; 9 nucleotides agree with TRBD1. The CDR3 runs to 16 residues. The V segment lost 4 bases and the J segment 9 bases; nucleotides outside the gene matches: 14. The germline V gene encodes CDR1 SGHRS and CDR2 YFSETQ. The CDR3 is CASSGSGTGWVSEQFF. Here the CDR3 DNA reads TGCGCCAGCAGCGGATCCGGGACAGGGTGGGTCAGTGAGCAGTTCTTC. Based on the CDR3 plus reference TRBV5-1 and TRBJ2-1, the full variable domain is KAGVTQTPRYLIKTRGQQVTLSCSPISGHRSVSWYQQTPGQGLQFLFEYFSETQRNKGNFPGRFSGRQFSNSRSEMNVSTLELGDSALYLCASSGSGTGWVSEQFFGPGTRLTVL.

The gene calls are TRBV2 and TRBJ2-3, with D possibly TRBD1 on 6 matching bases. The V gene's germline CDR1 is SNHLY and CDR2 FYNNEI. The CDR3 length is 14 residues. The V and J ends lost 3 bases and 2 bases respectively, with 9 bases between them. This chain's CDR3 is CASSDRGPTDTQYF. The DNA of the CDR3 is TGTGCCAGCAGTGACAGGGGCCCCACAGATACGCAGTATTTT.

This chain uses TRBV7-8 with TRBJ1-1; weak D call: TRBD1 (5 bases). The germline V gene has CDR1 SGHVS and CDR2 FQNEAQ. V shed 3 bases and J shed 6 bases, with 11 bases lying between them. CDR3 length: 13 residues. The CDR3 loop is CASSFGWGAEAFF. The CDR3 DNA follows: TGTGCCAGCAGCTTCGGTTGGGGGGCTGAAGCTTTCTTT.